Following are 29 T cell receptor beta chains from one sample sequenced in a study of cytomegalovirus exposure and HLA in healthy donors. The assay was immunoSEQ multiplex PCR, and TCRdb's table has in-frame clones only and misses some. The sample yields hundreds of thousands of clones, more than 75% seen once. Material for sequencing was PBMCs. The receptors were sampled from a woman aged 25-40 years in good health and CMV-seropositive.

This sequence joins TRBV6-5 and TRBJ2-7; maybe TRBD1 (6 bases). Looked up from germline, CDR1 is MNHEY and CDR2 is SVGAGI. The V gene lost 0 bases and the J gene lost 4 bases, with 13 bases spanning the gap. The length of the CDR3 is 15 residues. As DNA, the CDR3 is TGTGCCAGCAGTTACTCGGGCCAGGGGACGTACGAGCAGTACTTC. The encoded protein is CASSYSGQGTYEQYF.

This rearrangement joins TRBV4-1 to TRBJ1-4, with D maybe TRBD1 (5 bases). Germline V lookup: CDR1 MGHRA, CDR2 YSYEKL. Trimming stripped 0 bases from V and 5 bases from J, with 13 bases between. This CDR3 contains 16 residues. The CDR3 region has the DNA TGCGCCAGCAGCCAAGAGGGGGGGGTCCAAAATGAAAAACTGTTTTTT. This translates into CASSQEGGVQNEKLFF.

This clone was picked up one time. The genes are TRBV14 and TRBJ1-1; no definite D call. The CDR3 is made up of 14 amino acids. CDR1 is SGHDN, CDR2 FVKESK, per germline. Trimming took 1 base from V and 4 from J, leaving 10 bases between them. The CDR3 reads CASSQGLTGTEAFF. CDR3 in DNA: TGTGCCAGCAGCCAAGGACTGACTGGCACTGAAGCTTTCTTT.

The V gene is TRBV6-1, the J gene TRBJ2-1; D possibly corresponds to TRBD2 (6 bases). Germline values: CDR1 MNHNS, CDR2 SASEGT. The CDR3 runs to 15 residues. The germline V and J ends were trimmed by 7 bases and 2 bases, with 15 bases remaining between them. CDR3 sequence: CASTSDGGTYNEQFF. The CDR3 nucleotides are TGTGCCAGCACTTCAGACGGGGGTACCTACAATGAGCAGTTCTTC.

This clone appeared a single time. CDR3 region: CAWGEGQGIPKYF. The CDR3 DNA is TGTGCCTGGGGAGAGGGACAGGGGATCCCAAAGTACTTC. The V and J genes are TRBV30 and TRBJ2-7; 10 bases map to TRBD1. V shed 5 bases and J 11 bases; nucleotides not matched to a gene: 12. This CDR3 region has 13 residues. Germline V lookup: CDR1 GTSNPN, CDR2 SVGIG (reference sequence).

The chain links TRBV6-4 to TRBJ2-2; 8 bases align to TRBD1. Germline CDR1 MRHNA, CDR2 SNTAGT. J lost 1 base, V lost 2 bases, and 0 bases had no gene match. The CDR3 has 15 amino acids. The CDR3 bases are TGTGCCAGCAGTGACGGGACAGGGAACACCGGGGAGCTGTTTTTT. Its protein product is CASSDGTGNTGELFF.

The chain couples TRBV1 to TRBJ2-7; the table's D call, TRBD2, has no DNA check behind it. TRBV1 is an annotated pseudogene. The length of the CDR3 is 17 residues. Here the CDR3 reads CTSSYPGLAFLAHEQYF. In nucleotides, the CDR3 is TGCACCAGCAGCTACCCGGGACTAGCTTTTTTGGCCCACGAGCAGTACTTC.

The chain recombines TRBV27 with TRBJ2-1; 7 nucleotides agree with TRBD2. With V trimmed by 2 bases and J by 5 bases, 9 bases remained unmatched. This CDR3 is 16 amino acids long. Germline V gene lookup returns CDR1 MNHEY and CDR2 SMNVEV (reference sequence). The CDR3 loop reads CASSLRRENRHNEQFF. In nucleotides, the CDR3 is TGTGCCAGCAGTTTACGGCGGGAGAATCGCCACAATGAGCAGTTCTTC.

The chain couples TRBV6-6 to TRBJ1-2; 9 bases are shared with TRBD1. V lost 3 bases and J lost 2; bases outside the gene matches: 4. The CDR3 covers 15 residues. CDR1 and CDR2 (germline): MNHNY, SVGAGI (reference sequence). CDR3 nucleotides: TGTGCCAGCAGTTATGGACAGGGGACGAACTATGGCTACACCTTC. It specifies CASSYGQGTNYGYTF.

V is TRBV28 and J is TRBJ2-3, with TRBD2 matching 12 bases. V was clipped by 1 base and J by 6 bases; unmatched bases: 8. The CDR3 is 17 residues long. Germline V gives CDR1 MDHEN, CDR2 SYDVKM. The CDR3 spells CASSLLTSGSSSDTQYF. CDR3 bases: TGTGCCAGCAGTTTATTGACTAGCGGGAGTTCTTCTGATACGCAGTATTTT. The full variable domain, rest sourced from reference TRBV28 and TRBJ2-3, is DVKVTQSSRYLVKRTGEKVFLECVQDMDHENMFWYRQDPGLGLRLIYFSYDVKMKEKGDIPEGYSVSREKKERFSLILESASTNQTSMYLCASSLLTSGSSSDTQYFGPGTRLTVL.

Regarding this clone: The same CDR3 arises from other DNA sequences in this sample as well. The rearrangement uses TRBV4-1 and TRBJ2-7, with 10 positions matching TRBD2. Germline loops: CDR1 MGHRA, CDR2 YSYEKL. V trimming: 0 bases; J trimming: 4 bases; junction bases outside the gene matches: 3. The CDR3 covers 15 residues. In nucleotides, the CDR3 is TGCGCCAGCAGCCAAGATCGGACTAGCGGTTACGAGCAGTACTTC. Its translation is CASSQDRTSGYEQYF.

The chain couples TRBV18 to TRBJ2-7; 7 bases align to TRBD1. Germline V gene data show CDR1 as KGHSH and CDR2 as LQKENI. The CDR3 covers 14 residues. Unmatched junction bases numbered 6, after V lost 4 bases and J lost 3 bases. This CDR3 is CASSLATGIYEQYF. The CDR3 nucleotides are TGTGCCAGCTCACTTGCGACAGGGATCTACGAGCAGTACTTC. The complete variable domain, with remaining parts taken from reference TRBV18 and TRBJ2-7, reads NAGVMQNPRHLVRRRGQEARLRCSPMKGHSHVYWYRQLPEEGLKFMVYLQKENIIDESGMPKERFSAEFPKEGPSILRIQQVVRGDSAAYFCASSLATGIYEQYFGPGTRLTVT.

The CDR3 region is CASSPSGAETQYF. CDR3 sequence (DNA): TGTGCCAGTAGTCCTAGTGGCGCAGAGACCCAGTACTTC. V is TRBV19 and J is TRBJ2-5; D gene uncertain. The CDR3 is 13 amino acids. Trimming removed 5 bases at V and 4 bases at J, with 11 bases between. Germline CDR1 LNHDA, CDR2 SQIVND (reference sequence).

The V gene is TRBV7-9, the J gene TRBJ2-7; 8 nucleotides line up with TRBD1. The CDR3 length is 15 residues. Unmatched junction bases numbered 5, after V lost 4 bases and J lost 0 bases. Germline V lookup: CDR1 SEHNR, CDR2 FQNEAQ (reference sequence). CDR3 sequence: CASSSYRGSSYEQYF. CDR3 sequence (DNA): TGTGCCAGCAGCTCTTACAGGGGGAGCTCCTACGAGCAGTACTTC.

V and J are TRBV28 and TRBJ1-5, with TRBD1 matching over 8 bases. With V trimmed by 6 bases and J by 3 bases, 13 bases remained unmatched. The germline CDR1 and CDR2 sequences are MDHEN and SYDVKM. The CDR3 consists of 17 residues. In DNA form, the CDR3 reads TGTGCCAGCAGACCCAGGCGGACAGGGACATTCAATCAGCCCCAGCATTTT. Protein sequence: CASRPRRTGTFNQPQHF. Complete variable domain (other parts from reference TRBV28 and TRBJ1-5): DVKVTQSSRYLVKRTGEKVFLECVQDMDHENMFWYRQDPGLGLRLIYFSYDVKMKEKGDIPEGYSVSREKKERFSLILESASTNQTSMYLCASRPRRTGTFNQPQHFGDGTRLSIL.

The V call is TRBV5-1, the J call TRBJ1-1; D gene ambiguous. The germline V and J ends were trimmed by 2 bases and 3 bases, with 11 bases remaining between them. The CDR3 consists of 14 residues. Germline assignment: CDR1 SGHRS and CDR2 YFSETQ. The CDR3 reads CASSLAGWDTEAFF. The DNA for the CDR3 is TGCGCCAGCAGCTTAGCGGGATGGGACACTGAAGCTTTCTTT.

V gene TRBV4-1 combines with J gene TRBJ2-7; 8 nucleotides line up with TRBD2. Germline-derived CDR1 and CDR2 are MGHRA and YSYEKL. This CDR3 spans 15 amino acids. V gave up 0 bases and J gave up 3 bases; unmatched junction bases: 4. CDR3 bases: TGCGCCAGCAGCCAAGAGGGACTAGTAGACTACGAGCAGTACTTC. It yields the protein CASSQEGLVDYEQYF.

V usage is TRBV7-2 and J usage is TRBJ2-2, with 9 bases that match TRBD1. Germline CDR1 is SGHTA and CDR2 is FQGNSA. After removal of 5 bases from V and 5 bases from J, the junction contained 6 bases not matched to a gene. This CDR3 comprises 15 residues. The CDR3 region has the DNA TGTGCCAGCAGCCTCTACAGGGGGCGTACCGGGGAGCTGTTTTTT. Its translation is CASSLYRGRTGELFF.

The rearrangement links TRBV27 to TRBJ2-1; 11 bases are shared with TRBD1. The CDR3 loop spans 15 amino acids. Germline assignment: CDR1 MNHEY and CDR2 SMNVEV (reference sequence). Trimming at V came to 4 bases and at J to 10 bases, leaving 9 bases not matched to a gene. The CDR3 region has the DNA TGTGCCAGCAGTTCCGTTGGGACAGGGGGTTGGGAGCAGTTCTTC. Translation gives CASSSVGTGGWEQFF.

The chain links TRBV19 to TRBJ2-5; D may be TRBD1 (7 bases). This CDR3 is built from 15 residues. Germline loops: CDR1 LNHDA, CDR2 SQIVND (reference sequence). Trimming removed 4 bases at V and 4 bases at J, with 16 bases between. The CDR3 spells CASSTLQGGGETQYF. The CDR3 coding sequence is TGTGCCAGTAGTACCCTTCAGGGGGGAGGAGAGACCCAGTACTTC.

The J gene is TRBJ2-2, the V gene TRBV4-1; no reliable D call. The CDR3 totals 15 residues. V lost 4 bases and J lost 1, with 10 bases in between. CDR1 MGHRA and CDR2 YSYEKL come from the germline V gene. The DNA for the CDR3 is TGCGCCAGCAGCCGTGTCGCAGGGAACACCGGGGAGCTGTTTTTT. Residues: CASSRVAGNTGELFF.

This clone was seen a few times. The rearrangement links TRBV9 to TRBJ2-7, with 8 bases lining up with TRBD1. J gave up 1 base and V 3 bases, and 3 bases lay outside the gene matches. Germline CDR1 SGDLS, CDR2 YYNGEE. This CDR3 has 14 amino acids. CDR3 nucleotide sequence: TGTGCCAGCAGCGGGACAGGGAAATCCTACGAGCAGTACTTC. This codes for CASSGTGKSYEQYF.

The chain carries TRBV7-9 and TRBJ1-2, with a possible D match to TRBD1 (5 bases). Germline-derived CDR1 and CDR2 are SEHNR and FQNEAQ (reference sequence). The germline V and J ends were trimmed by 2 bases and 4 bases, with 11 bases remaining between them. This CDR3 is built from 14 residues. The CDR3 is CASSLQGIVYGYTF. CDR3 nucleotides: TGTGCCAGCAGCTTACAGGGCATTGTCTATGGCTACACCTTC.

The chain uses TRBV19 and TRBJ1-2; 8 bases agree with TRBD1. The CDR3 sequence is 17 residues long. V dropped 0 bases and J dropped 0; count of bases not matched to a gene: 6. The germline gives CDR1 LNHDA, CDR2 SQIVND (reference sequence). CDR3 nucleotide sequence: TGTGCCAGTAGTATAGACTACGGGACAGGTTCTAACTATGGCTACACCTTC. It yields the protein CASSIDYGTGSNYGYTF.

The table lists this clone with a count of one. The chain employs TRBV4-1 and TRBJ1-4; no clear D. Germline lookup yields CDR1 MGHRA and CDR2 YSYEKL. This CDR3 has 17 residues. V shed 1 base and J shed 5 bases, with 17 bases lying between them. CDR3: CASSQGTRTSVNEKLFF. The DNA for the CDR3 is TGCGCCAGCAGCCAAGGTACCCGAACGAGTGTGAATGAAAAACTGTTTTTT.

This rearrangement joins TRBV30 to TRBJ1-1, with D tentatively TRBD1 (6 bases). Germline V gives CDR1 GTSNPN, CDR2 SVGIG (reference sequence). The CDR3 is 16 residues long. V gave up 3 bases and J gave up 3 bases, with 20 bases separating them. CDR3 residues: CAWRRAGANPYTEAFF. The DNA for the CDR3 is TGTGCCTGGAGACGGGCAGGGGCGAACCCTTACACTGAAGCTTTCTTT. Drawing the rest from reference TRBV30 and TRBJ1-1, the complete variable domain is SQTIHQWPATLVQPVGSPLSLECTVEGTSNPNLYWYRQAAGRGLQLLFYSVGIGQISSEVPQNLSASRPQDRQFILSSKKLLLSDSGFYLCAWRRAGANPYTEAFFGQGTRLTVV.

This clone came up a few times. The chain links TRBV30 to TRBJ2-7; D is unclear. Trimming cost V 2 bases and J 6 bases, with 8 bases left between them. The CDR3 totals 11 residues. Germline V gene lookup returns CDR1 GTSNPN and CDR2 SVGIG (reference sequence). CDR3: CAWSQDREQYF. CDR3 DNA sequence: TGTGCCTGGAGTCAGGATCGCGAGCAGTACTTC.

This chain joins TRBV5-1 and TRBJ1-1; 7 bases line up with TRBD1. Germline CDR1 SGHRS, CDR2 YFSETQ. V lost 2 bases and J lost 0; bases outside the gene matches: 10. The length of the CDR3 is 17 residues. For the CDR3, the DNA is TGCGCCAGCAGCTTACTAACAGGGGACTTAATGAACACTGAAGCTTTCTTT. This codes for CASSLLTGDLMNTEAFF.

The chain has TRBV6-6 and TRBJ2-3; D remains ambiguous. Trimming shortened V by 4 bases and J by 1 base, and 6 bases separated the two germline ends. The CDR3 runs 13 residues. CDR1 is MNHNY, CDR2 SVGAGI, per germline (reference sequence). The CDR3 bases are TGTGCCAGCAGTTCCCCCGGCACAGATACGCAGTATTTT. Protein: CASSSPGTDTQYF.